The rows below give T cell receptor beta chains drawn from one sample of a study of early T cells in non-severe SARS-CoV-2 infection. TCRdb re-called the 5' RACE reads through MiXCR, storing one row per CDR3 protein. This table holds around 30,000 distinct CDR3 sequences, 4.5% to 6% found once. Sequenced input: whole blood. All receptors derive from an adult who was a healthcare worker with PCR-confirmed SARS-CoV-2 infection or an uninfected control (not recorded which). Both conserved end residues are trimmed from each CDR3. D genes are given only for firm matches.

V gene: TRBV13
D gene: -
CDR3 protein: ASSTLQGRGMNTEAF

V gene: TRBV7-7
D gene: TRBD2
CDR3 protein: ASSLGTSVNEQF

V gene: TRBV5-6
D gene: TRBD1
CDR3 protein: ASSPGTGGNTGELF

V gene: TRBV28
D gene: TRBD1
CDR3 protein: ASSFPGQGAMYEQY

V gene: TRBV20-1
D gene: TRBD2
CDR3 protein: SARPSGRAYEQY

V gene: TRBV4-3
D gene: TRBD2
CDR3 protein: ASSQVSGAPDTQY

V gene: TRBV20-1
D gene: -
CDR3 protein: SAYGGGGNTIY

V gene: TRBV4-2
D gene: -
CDR3 protein: ASSQEFSEETQY

V gene: TRBV2
D gene: -
CDR3 protein: ASSEPRPGLANYGYT

V gene: TRBV19
D gene: -
CDR3 protein: ASSASGTRGVGEKLF

V gene: TRBV30
D gene: -
CDR3 protein: AWVGAGDNEKLF

V gene: TRBV6-2/TRBV6-3
D gene: TRBD2
CDR3 protein: ASSPRGTSGGKTQY

V gene: TRBV20-1
D gene: -
CDR3 protein: SARVRQPSKNIQY

V gene: TRBV28
D gene: TRBD2
CDR3 protein: ASSTMGLAGVEQF

V gene: TRBV7-2
D gene: -
CDR3 protein: ASSLAILTNTGELF

V gene: TRBV29-1
D gene: TRBD1
CDR3 protein: SVAGTGAGYT

V gene: TRBV12-3/TRBV12-4
D gene: -
CDR3 protein: ASSLLGMQY

V gene: TRBV20-1
D gene: TRBD2
CDR3 protein: SASGGTSTDTQY

V gene: TRBV20-1
D gene: TRBD2
CDR3 protein: SASLAGARGNEQF

V gene: TRBV24-1
D gene: TRBD2
CDR3 protein: ATSDPGLANTGELF

V gene: TRBV9
D gene: -
CDR3 protein: ASSVQGNSYNEQF

V gene: TRBV7-2
D gene: TRBD1
CDR3 protein: ASSLGAGGLSSPLH

V gene: TRBV28
D gene: -
CDR3 protein: ASSSPGSNEKLF

V gene: TRBV5-8
D gene: TRBD1
CDR3 protein: ASSLGRGLAYEQY

V gene: TRBV19
D gene: TRBD1
CDR3 protein: ASSTTGDYGYT

V gene: TRBV7-8
D gene: TRBD1
CDR3 protein: ASSLEGTGYGYT

V gene: TRBV12-1
D gene: -
CDR3 protein: ASSFDQSGGAFDTQY

V gene: TRBV2
D gene: -
CDR3 protein: ASKPRPGPEKLF

V gene: TRBV18
D gene: TRBD1
CDR3 protein: ASSSGQSNQPQH

V gene: TRBV3-1
D gene: -
CDR3 protein: ASSQDLGGSGANVLT

V gene: TRBV9
D gene: -
CDR3 protein: ASSPQGTLYSGANVLT

V gene: TRBV11-1
D gene: TRBD1
CDR3 protein: ASSNGQGSDTQY

V gene: TRBV5-1
D gene: -
CDR3 protein: ASSLQESGANVLT

V gene: TRBV28
D gene: TRBD2
CDR3 protein: ASCPGGYNEQF

V gene: TRBV5-1
D gene: -
CDR3 protein: ASSLQALGEAF

V gene: TRBV7-8
D gene: TRBD2
CDR3 protein: ASRSWGGQETQY

V gene: TRBV18
D gene: -
CDR3 protein: ASSRAGGQPQH

V gene: TRBV27
D gene: TRBD2
CDR3 protein: ASSSPGTRGETQY

V gene: TRBV20-1
D gene: -
CDR3 protein: SARDQAPINYGYT

V gene: TRBV6-6
D gene: TRBD1
CDR3 protein: ASLGGPGQGSREQY

V gene: TRBV7-2
D gene: -
CDR3 protein: ASSPPRNPSYEQY

V gene: TRBV29-1
D gene: -
CDR3 protein: SVAQGGDYT

V gene: TRBV14
D gene: TRBD2
CDR3 protein: ASSPPGLAGGSEQF

V gene: TRBV9
D gene: TRBD2
CDR3 protein: ASSVGLVVGEQF

V gene: TRBV3-1
D gene: -
CDR3 protein: ASSQDRSEQF

V gene: TRBV20-1
D gene: -
CDR3 protein: SAEGDLNTEAF